A selection of T cell receptor beta chains follows, all from one sample in a study of T cell responses to AZD1222 COVID-19 vaccine. Here immunoSEQ multiplex PCR was the method, and the copy in TCRdb shows in-frame clones only, minus some. The top ten hold roughly 7% of the sample, which has tens of thousands of clones, roughly nine tenths seen once. Sequences were derived from peripheral blood, sampled on day 0 of AZD1222 vaccination. These receptors were obtained from an adult in good health. Both conserved end residues are part of each CDR3. Fields, in order: CDR3 length, clone size, V gene, D gene, J gene, CDR3 DNA, CDR3 protein. D genes are given only for firm matches. The size entry is marked missing in some rows and otherwise reads once, few, many or a size class.

11	once	TRBV27	-	TRBJ2-1	TGTGCCAGCACCTCCTACAATGAGCAGTTCTTC	CASTSYNEQFF
16	-	TRBV21-1	-	TRBJ1-5	TGTGCCAGCAGCCGAACGGGCGCAGATCCGTATCAGCCCCAGCATTTT	CASSRTGADPYQPQHF
14	-	TRBV29-1	TRBD1	TRBJ2-3	TGCAGCCACACCCGGACAGGGCTTACAGATACGCAGTATTTT	CSHTRTGLTDTQYF
13	-	TRBV19	-	TRBJ2-1	TGTGCCAGTAAGGCTAGTTTTCAACATGAGCAGTTCTTC	CASKASFQHEQFF
14	-	TRBV6-5	-	TRBJ1-2	TGTGCCAGCCACGGTGGCAGGCAAATCTATGGCTACACCTTC	CASHGGRQIYGYTF
15	-	TRBV6-5	-	TRBJ1-1	TGTGCCAGCAGCCCCCTCTTGGGCATGAACACTGAAGCTTTCTTT	CASSPLLGMNTEAFF
15	-	TRBV6-5	TRBD1	TRBJ1-6	TGTGCCAGCAGCCAGGGACAGTTGAGGGGTTCACCCCTCCACTTT	CASSQGQLRGSPLHF
13	-	TRBV5-1	TRBD1	TRBJ1-2	TGCGCCAGCAGCTTGGACAGGGGAGGAGGCTACACCTTC	CASSLDRGGGYTF
15	-	TRBV7-8	TRBD1	TRBJ1-5	TGTGCCAGCAGCCGAACCGGGACAGGCTGGCAGCCCCAGCATTTT	CASSRTGTGWQPQHF
13	-	TRBV4-3	TRBD1	TRBJ2-5	TGCGCCAGCAGCCCCAGGGGGCGAGAGACCCAGTACTTC	CASSPRGRETQYF
10	once	TRBV29-1	-	TRBJ1-2	TGCAGCGTTGAAGATCGCGGCTACACCTTC	CSVEDRGYTF
12	-	TRBV2	-	TRBJ1-1	TGTGCCAGCAGCGAGGGGAACACTGAAGCTTTCTTT	CASSEGNTEAFF